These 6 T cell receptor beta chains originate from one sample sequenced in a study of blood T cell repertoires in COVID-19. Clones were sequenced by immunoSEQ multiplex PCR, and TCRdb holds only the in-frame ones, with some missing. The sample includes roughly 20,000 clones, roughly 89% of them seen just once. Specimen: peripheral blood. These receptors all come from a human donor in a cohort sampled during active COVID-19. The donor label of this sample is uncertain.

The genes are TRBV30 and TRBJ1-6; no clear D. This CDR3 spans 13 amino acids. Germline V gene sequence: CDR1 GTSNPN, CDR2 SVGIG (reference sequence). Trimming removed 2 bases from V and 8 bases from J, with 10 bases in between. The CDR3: CAWSRLRDSPLHF. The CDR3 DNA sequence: TGTGCCTGGAGTAGACTGAGGGATTCACCCCTCCACTTT. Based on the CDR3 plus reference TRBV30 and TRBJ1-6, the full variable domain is SQTIHQWPATLVQPVGSPLSLECTVEGTSNPNLYWYRQAAGRGLQLLFYSVGIGQISSEVPQNLSASRPQDRQFILSSKKLLLSDSGFYLCAWSRLRDSPLHFGNGTRLTVT.

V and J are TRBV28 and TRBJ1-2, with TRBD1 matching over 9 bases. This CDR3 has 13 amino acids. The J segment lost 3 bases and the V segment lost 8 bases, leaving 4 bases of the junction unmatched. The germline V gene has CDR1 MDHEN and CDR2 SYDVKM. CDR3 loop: CASVRDRDYGYTF. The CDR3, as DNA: TGTGCCAGCGTCCGGGACAGGGACTATGGCTACACCTTC.

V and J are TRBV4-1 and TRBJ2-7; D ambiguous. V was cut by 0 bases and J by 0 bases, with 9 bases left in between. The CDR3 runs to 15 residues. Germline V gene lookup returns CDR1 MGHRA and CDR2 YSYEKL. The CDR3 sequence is CASSQDWRPSYEQYF. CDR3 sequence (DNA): TGCGCCAGCAGCCAAGATTGGCGGCCCTCCTACGAGCAGTACTTC.

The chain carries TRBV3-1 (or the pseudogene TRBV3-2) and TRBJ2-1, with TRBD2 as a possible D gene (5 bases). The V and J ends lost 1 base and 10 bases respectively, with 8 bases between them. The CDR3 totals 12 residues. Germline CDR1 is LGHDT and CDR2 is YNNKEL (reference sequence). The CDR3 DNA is TGTGCCAGCAGCCAAGGTTCGGGGGAGCAGTTCTTC. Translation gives CASSQGSGEQFF.

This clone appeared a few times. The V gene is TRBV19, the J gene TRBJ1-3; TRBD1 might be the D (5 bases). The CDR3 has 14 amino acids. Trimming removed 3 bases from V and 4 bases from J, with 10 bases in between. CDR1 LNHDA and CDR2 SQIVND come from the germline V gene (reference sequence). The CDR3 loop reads CASSIRDPGNTIYF. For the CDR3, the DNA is TGTGCCAGTAGTATCAGGGATCCCGGAAACACCATATATTTT.

CDR3 sequence: CASSQDRSGRAGNEQFF. The CDR3 coding sequence is TGTGCCAGCAGCCAAGATCGAAGCGGGAGGGCCGGCAATGAGCAGTTCTTC. J is TRBJ2-1 and V is TRBV3-1 (or the pseudogene TRBV3-2), with 10 bases identical to TRBD2. The J segment lost 6 bases and the V segment lost 0 bases, leaving 8 bases of the junction unmatched. This CDR3 comprises 17 residues. CDR1 is LGHDT, CDR2 YNNKEL, per germline (reference sequence).